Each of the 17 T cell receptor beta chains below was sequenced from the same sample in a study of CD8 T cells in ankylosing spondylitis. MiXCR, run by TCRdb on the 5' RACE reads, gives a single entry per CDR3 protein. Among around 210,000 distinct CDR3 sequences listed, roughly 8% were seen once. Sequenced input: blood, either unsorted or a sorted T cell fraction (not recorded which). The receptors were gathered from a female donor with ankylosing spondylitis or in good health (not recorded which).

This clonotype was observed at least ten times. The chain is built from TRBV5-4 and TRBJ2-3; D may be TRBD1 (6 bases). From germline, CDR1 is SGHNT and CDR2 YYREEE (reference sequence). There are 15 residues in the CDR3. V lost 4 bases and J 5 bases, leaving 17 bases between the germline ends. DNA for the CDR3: TGTGCCAGCAGCGTCGGGACAATTGAAAAAGATACGCAGTATTTT. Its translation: CASSVGTIEKDTQYF.

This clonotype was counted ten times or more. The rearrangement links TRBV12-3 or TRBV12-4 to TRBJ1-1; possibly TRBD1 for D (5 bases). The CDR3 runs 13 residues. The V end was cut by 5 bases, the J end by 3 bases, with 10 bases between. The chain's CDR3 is CASSTDSYTEAFF. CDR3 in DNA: TGTGCCAGCAGTACCGACAGCTACACTGAAGCTTTCTTT.

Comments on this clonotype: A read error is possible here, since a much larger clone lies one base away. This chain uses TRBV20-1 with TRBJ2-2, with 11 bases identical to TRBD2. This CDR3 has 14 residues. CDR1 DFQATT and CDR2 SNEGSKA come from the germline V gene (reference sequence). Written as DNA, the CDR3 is TGCAGTACTAGATTAGCGGGAGGGCCTGGGGAGCTGTTTTTT. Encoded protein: CSTRLAGGPGELFF.

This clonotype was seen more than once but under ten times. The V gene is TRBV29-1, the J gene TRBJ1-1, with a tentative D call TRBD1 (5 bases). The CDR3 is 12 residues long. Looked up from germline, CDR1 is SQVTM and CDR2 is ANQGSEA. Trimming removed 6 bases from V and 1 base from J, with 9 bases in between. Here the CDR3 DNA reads TGCAGCGTCGGGGGGGAGAACACTGAAGCTTTCTTT. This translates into CSVGGENTEAFF. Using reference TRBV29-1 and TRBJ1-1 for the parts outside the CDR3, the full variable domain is SAVISQKPSRDICQRGTSLTIQCQVDSQVTMMFWYRQQPGQSLTLIATANQGSEATYESGFVIDKFPISRPNLTFSTLTVSNMSPEDSSIYLCSVGGENTEAFFGQGTRLTVV.

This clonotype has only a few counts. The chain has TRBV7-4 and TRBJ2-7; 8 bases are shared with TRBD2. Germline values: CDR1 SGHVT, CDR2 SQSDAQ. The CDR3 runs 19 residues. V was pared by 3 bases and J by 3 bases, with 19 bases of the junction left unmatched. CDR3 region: CASSLLWRAGAISCYEQYF. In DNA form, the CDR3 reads TGTGCCAGCAGCTTGTTATGGCGAGCGGGAGCTATCTCTTGCTACGAGCAGTACTTC.

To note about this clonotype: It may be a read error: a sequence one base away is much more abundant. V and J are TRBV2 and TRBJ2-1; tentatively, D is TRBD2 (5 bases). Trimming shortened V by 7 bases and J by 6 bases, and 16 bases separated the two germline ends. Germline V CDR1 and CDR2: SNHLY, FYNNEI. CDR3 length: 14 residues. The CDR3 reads CASMETPRVNEQFF. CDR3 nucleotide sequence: TGTGCCAGCATGGAGACTCCGAGGGTCAATGAGCAGTTCTTC.

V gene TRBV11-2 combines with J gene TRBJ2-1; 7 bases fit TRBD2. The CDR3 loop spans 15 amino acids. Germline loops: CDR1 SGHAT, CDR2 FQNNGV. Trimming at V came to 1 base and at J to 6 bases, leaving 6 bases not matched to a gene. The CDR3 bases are TGTGCCAGCAGCTTAGGGGGAGGGATAATCAATGAGCAGTTCTTC. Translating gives CASSLGGGIINEQFF.

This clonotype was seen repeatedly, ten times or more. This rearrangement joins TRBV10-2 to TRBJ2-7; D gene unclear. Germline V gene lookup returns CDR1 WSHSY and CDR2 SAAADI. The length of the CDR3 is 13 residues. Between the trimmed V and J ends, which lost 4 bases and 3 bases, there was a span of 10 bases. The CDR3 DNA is TGCGCCAGCAGTGTGGCGCTCGTCTACGAGCAGTACTTC. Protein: CASSVALVYEQYF.

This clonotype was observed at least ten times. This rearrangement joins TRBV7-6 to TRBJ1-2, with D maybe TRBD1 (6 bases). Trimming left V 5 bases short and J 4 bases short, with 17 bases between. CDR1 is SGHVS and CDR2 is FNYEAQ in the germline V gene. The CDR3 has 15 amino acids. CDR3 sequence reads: CASSLEWGLGYGYTF. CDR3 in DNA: TGTGCCAGCAGCCTTGAGTGGGGGCTGGGCTATGGCTACACCTTC.

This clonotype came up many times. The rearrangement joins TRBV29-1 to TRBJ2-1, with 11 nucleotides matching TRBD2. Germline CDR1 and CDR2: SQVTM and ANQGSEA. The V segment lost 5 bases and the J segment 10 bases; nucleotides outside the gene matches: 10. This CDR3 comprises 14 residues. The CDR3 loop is CSVLIAGGPGEQFF. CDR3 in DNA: TGCAGCGTTTTAATAGCGGGAGGGCCAGGAGAGCAGTTCTTC.

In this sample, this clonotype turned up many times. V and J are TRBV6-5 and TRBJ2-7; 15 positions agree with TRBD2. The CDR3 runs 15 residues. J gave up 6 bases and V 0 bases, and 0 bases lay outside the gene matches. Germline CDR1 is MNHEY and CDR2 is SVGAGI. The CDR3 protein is CASSYSGLAGGEQYF. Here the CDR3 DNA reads TGTGCCAGCAGTTACTCGGGACTAGCGGGAGGCGAGCAGTACTTC.

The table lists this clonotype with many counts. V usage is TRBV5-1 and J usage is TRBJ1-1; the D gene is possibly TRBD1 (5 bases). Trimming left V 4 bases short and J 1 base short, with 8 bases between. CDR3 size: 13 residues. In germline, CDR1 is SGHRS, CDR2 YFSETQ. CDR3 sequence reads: CASSHGQNTEAFF. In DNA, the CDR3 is TGCGCCAGCAGCCACGGACAGAACACTGAAGCTTTCTTT.

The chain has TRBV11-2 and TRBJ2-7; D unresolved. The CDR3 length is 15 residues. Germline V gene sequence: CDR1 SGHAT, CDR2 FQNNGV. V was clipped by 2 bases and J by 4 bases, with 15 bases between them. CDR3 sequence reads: CASSLNPLGPYEQYF. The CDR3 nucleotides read TGTGCCAGCAGCTTAAATCCGCTAGGGCCTTACGAGCAGTACTTC.

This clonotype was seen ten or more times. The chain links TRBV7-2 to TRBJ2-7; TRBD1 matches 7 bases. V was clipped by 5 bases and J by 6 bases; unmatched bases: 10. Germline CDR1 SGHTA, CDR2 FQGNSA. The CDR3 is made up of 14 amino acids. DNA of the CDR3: TGTGCCAGCAGCGTTAGACAGGGAAGGGGCGAGCAGTACTTC. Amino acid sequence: CASSVRQGRGEQYF.

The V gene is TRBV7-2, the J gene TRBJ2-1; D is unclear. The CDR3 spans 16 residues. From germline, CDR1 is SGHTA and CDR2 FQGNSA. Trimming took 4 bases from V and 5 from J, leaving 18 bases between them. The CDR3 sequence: CASSWWERAVHNEQFF. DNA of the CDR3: TGTGCCAGCAGCTGGTGGGAACGGGCGGTGCACAATGAGCAGTTCTTC.

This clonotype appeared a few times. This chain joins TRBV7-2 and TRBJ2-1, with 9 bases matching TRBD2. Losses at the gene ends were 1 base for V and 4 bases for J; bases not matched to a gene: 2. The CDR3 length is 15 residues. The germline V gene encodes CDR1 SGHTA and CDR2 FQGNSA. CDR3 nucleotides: TGTGCCAGCAGCTTAGTTACTAGCGGGTACAATGAGCAGTTCTTC. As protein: CASSLVTSGYNEQFF. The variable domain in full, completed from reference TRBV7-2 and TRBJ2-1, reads GAGVSQSPSNKVTEKGKDVELRCDPISGHTALYWYRQSLGQGLEFLIYFQGNSAPDKSGLPSDRFSAERTGGSVSTLTIQRTQQEDSAVYLCASSLVTSGYNEQFFGPGTRLTVL.

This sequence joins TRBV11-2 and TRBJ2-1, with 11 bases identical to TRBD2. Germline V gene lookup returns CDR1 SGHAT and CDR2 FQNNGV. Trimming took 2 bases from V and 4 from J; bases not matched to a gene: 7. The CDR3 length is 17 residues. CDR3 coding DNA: TGTGCCAGCAGCTTAAGATCCGGGACTAGCGGTTACAATGAGCAGTTCTTC. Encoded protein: CASSLRSGTSGYNEQFF.